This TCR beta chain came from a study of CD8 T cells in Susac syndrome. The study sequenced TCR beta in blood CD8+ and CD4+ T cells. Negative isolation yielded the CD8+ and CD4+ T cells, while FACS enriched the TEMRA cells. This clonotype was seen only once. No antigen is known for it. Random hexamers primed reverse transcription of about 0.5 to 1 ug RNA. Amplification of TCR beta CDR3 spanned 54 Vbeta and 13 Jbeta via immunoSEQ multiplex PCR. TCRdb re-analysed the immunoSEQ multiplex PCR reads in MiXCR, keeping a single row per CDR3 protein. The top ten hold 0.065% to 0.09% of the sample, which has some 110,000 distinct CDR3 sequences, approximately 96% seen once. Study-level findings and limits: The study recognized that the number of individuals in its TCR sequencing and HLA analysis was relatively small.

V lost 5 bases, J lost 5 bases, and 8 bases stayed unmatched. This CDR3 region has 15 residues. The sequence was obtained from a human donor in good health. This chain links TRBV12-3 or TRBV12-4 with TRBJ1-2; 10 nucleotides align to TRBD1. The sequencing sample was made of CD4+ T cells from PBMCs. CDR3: CASSHRDRGDYGYTF. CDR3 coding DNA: TGTGCCAGCAGTCACCGGGACAGGGGTGATTATGGCTACACCTTC.